This entry describes one T cell receptor beta chain. The antigen is not known. The data belong to a study of T cells in localized non-small cell lung cancer. V was pared by 0 bases and J by 5 bases, with 10 bases of the junction left unmatched. The germline V gene has CDR1 KGHSH and CDR2 LQKENI. CDR3 length: 17 residues. Findings and caveats of the study: Investigators sequenced only a single tumor region, leaving heterogeneity possible. Adjacent uninvolved lung had the highest clonality, suggesting focused antigen responses. Appearance in adjacent lung was seen for a median around 60 of the top 100 tumor clones. An association was observed between higher blood T cell density and longer overall survival.

Libraries were prepared by immunoSEQ multiplex PCR; TCRdb keeps only in-frame clonotypes and omits some of them. The sample has 9,500 to 11,000 clones, 90% to 95% seen once. Source: peripheral blood, taken before any cancer treatment. The chain combines TRBV18 with TRBJ2-1; 7 bases agree with TRBD2. The sequence was collected from a male donor aged 60 or over with stage III lung adenocarcinoma. CDR3 nucleotide sequence: TGTGCCAGCTCACCACCGATCGCGTCTAGCGGCCACAATGAGCAGTTCTTC. Residues: CASSPPIASSGHNEQFF.